The 20 T cell receptor beta chains in this list originate from one sample, sequenced in a study of naive and memory T cell subsets. The beta constant-region primer was an equimolar mix of two oligonucleotides covering TRBC1 and TRBC2. Using its own MiXCR run on the UMI-ligation and nested PCR reads, TCRdb lists one record per CDR3 protein. Of 89,000 or so distinct CDR3 sequences listed, about an eighth are singletons. The sample taken for sequencing was central memory CD4+ T cells from blood. Receptors were obtained from a human donor in good health.

The V and J genes are TRBV7-2 and TRBJ1-5; D remains ambiguous. The CDR3 runs 15 residues. Looked up from germline, CDR1 is SGHTA and CDR2 is FQGNSA. Deletions cut 3 bases from V and 2 bases from J, with 11 bases between. The CDR3 DNA sequence: TGTGCCAGCAGCTTTACGGAGGGCGGCAATCAGCCCCAGCATTTT. Translating gives CASSFTEGGNQPQHF.

Note on this clonotype: This may arise from a read error, as a much more abundant clone is one base away. The rearrangement links TRBV29-1 to TRBJ1-1; no clear D. There are 10 residues in the CDR3. In germline, CDR1 is SQVTM, CDR2 ANQGSEA. Trimming took 7 bases from V and 5 from J, leaving 8 bases between them. For the CDR3, the DNA is TGCAGCGGTGTCTCTACTGAAGCTTTCTTT. Translation gives CSGVSTEAFF.

This clonotype was observed a few times. The rearrangement joins TRBV12-3 or TRBV12-4 to TRBJ1-4; D is possibly TRBD1 (5 bases). This CDR3 contains 12 residues. Between the trimmed V and J ends, which lost 5 bases and 12 bases, there was a span of 13 bases. The CDR3 region is CASSGGAGQLFF. The CDR3 DNA reads TGTGCCAGCAGTGGCGGGGCTGGACAACTGTTTTTT.

This clonotype has only one observation. The chain recombines TRBV12-3 or TRBV12-4 with TRBJ2-1; 11 bases match TRBD2. The CDR3 length is 14 residues. Trimming cost V 7 bases and J 6 bases; bases outside gene matches: 5. CDR3 sequence reads: CASTQLAGVNEQFF. In DNA form, the CDR3 reads TGTGCCAGCACTCAACTAGCGGGAGTCAATGAGCAGTTCTTC.

This clonotype was detected a few times. The V call is TRBV20-1, the J call TRBJ2-3, with 12 nucleotides matching TRBD2. CDR3 length equals 19 residues. V trimming: 1 base; J trimming: 2 bases; junction bases outside the gene matches: 13. The V gene's germline CDR1 is DFQATT and CDR2 SNEGSKA (reference sequence). The CDR3 bases are TGCAGTGCTAGAGGGACTAGCGGGATTTTTTCCATATACACAGATACGCAGTATTTT. Its protein product is CSARGTSGIFSIYTDTQYF.

The chain has TRBV2 and TRBJ2-5; 10 nucleotides match TRBD2. Losses at the gene ends were 5 bases for V and 4 bases for J; bases not matched to a gene: 4. Germline assignment: CDR1 SNHLY and CDR2 FYNNEI. This CDR3 spans 14 amino acids. Written as DNA, the CDR3 is TGTGCCAGCAGTTGGACTAGCGGAGCAGAGACCCAGTACTTC. Translation gives CASSWTSGAETQYF.

In this sample, this clonotype turned up many times. The rearrangement uses TRBV29-1 and TRBJ2-3, with D possibly being TRBD2 (6 bases). This CDR3 contains 13 residues. V was shortened by 6 bases and J by 3 bases, with 13 bases between the two germline ends. Germline V CDR1 and CDR2: SQVTM, ANQGSEA. Written as DNA, the CDR3 is TGCAGCGTGACCGGTGGGAGGACAGATACGCAGTATTTT. This gives the protein CSVTGGRTDTQYF.

The sample holds many counts of this clonotype. The rearrangement joins TRBV15 to TRBJ2-1, with D maybe TRBD2 (5 bases). The CDR3 runs to 16 residues. Trimming took 5 bases from V and 6 from J, leaving 20 bases between them. The germline V gene encodes CDR1 LNHNV and CDR2 YYDKDF (reference sequence). In DNA form, the CDR3 reads TGTGCCACCAGCGGCTTGAGGGAGTTCTACCTCAATGAGCAGTTCTTC. It yields the protein CATSGLREFYLNEQFF.

This clonotype has just a few counts. V and J are TRBV4-3 and TRBJ1-6, with a possible D match to TRBD1 (6 bases). The CDR3 loop spans 15 amino acids. V lost 0 bases and J 7 bases, leaving 10 bases between the germline ends. CDR1 LGHNA and CDR2 YSLEER come from the germline V gene. The CDR3 is CASSQEWGHNSPLHF. The CDR3 DNA follows: TGCGCCAGCAGCCAAGAATGGGGACACAATTCACCCCTCCACTTT.

Ten or more counts support this clonotype. V and J are TRBV21-1 and TRBJ2-5; the table's D call of TRBD1 was not tested on the DNA. TRBV21-1 counts as a pseudogene. The CDR3 is 17 residues long. CDR3 in amino acids: CASSKEGGEGDQETQYF. The CDR3, as DNA: TGTGCCAGCAGCAAAGAAGGGGGCGAAGGGGACCAAGAGACCCAGTACTTC.

This clonotype was recorded many times. The chain has TRBV6-1 and TRBJ2-1, with a possible D match to TRBD1 (6 bases). Trimming cost V 6 bases and J 4 bases, with 13 bases left between them. The CDR3 covers 14 residues. CDR1 MNHNS and CDR2 SASEGT come from the germline V gene. CDR3 amino acids: CASRTRTVYNEQFF. The CDR3, as DNA: TGTGCCAGCAGAACGCGGACAGTTTACAATGAGCAGTTCTTC.

This clonotype appeared a few times. The chain uses TRBV7-3 and TRBJ2-7, with TRBD2 matching 7 bases. Germline CDR1 is SGHTA and CDR2 is FQGTGA. This CDR3 is 16 amino acids long. V lost 1 base to trimming and J lost 5 bases; unmatched junction nucleotides: 11. CDR3 protein: CASSLNGPGRMNEQYF. CDR3 sequence (DNA): TGTGCCAGCAGCTTAAACGGGCCCGGGAGGATGAACGAGCAGTACTTC.

This clonotype was recorded a few times. The chain joins TRBV12-3 or TRBV12-4 to TRBJ2-1; D may match TRBD1 or TRBD2 (5 bases each). V lost 7 bases and J 10 bases, leaving 17 bases between the germline ends. This CDR3 is built from 13 residues. The CDR3 region has the DNA TGTGCCAGCACCCTGGGACCAGGAGACGAGCAGTTCTTC. Amino acids: CASTLGPGDEQFF.

The CDR3 spells CASSVGRVTGASTDTQYF. CDR3 coding DNA: TGTGCCAGCAGCGTAGGGCGAGTGACGGGGGCTAGCACAGATACGCAGTATTTT. This chain connects TRBV9 to TRBJ2-3, with D perhaps TRBD1 or TRBD2 (6 bases each). CDR1 is SGDLS and CDR2 is YYNGEE in the germline V gene. The CDR3 totals 18 residues. The V and J ends lost 0 bases and 0 bases respectively, with 17 bases between them. Using reference TRBV9 and TRBJ2-3 for the parts outside the CDR3, the full variable domain is DSGVTQTPKHLITATGQRVTLRCSPRSGDLSVYWYQQSLDQGLQFLIQYYNGEERAKGNILERFSAQQFPDLHSELNLSSLELGDSALYFCASSVGRVTGASTDTQYFGPGTRLTVL.

This clonotype was observed a few times. The genes are TRBV6-1 and TRBJ2-7, with TRBD2 matching over 7 bases. V lost 2 bases, J lost 3 bases, and 7 bases stayed unmatched. Germline V lookup: CDR1 MNHNS, CDR2 SASEGT. This CDR3 contains 15 residues. Here the CDR3 DNA reads TGTGCCAGCAGTGAATCCGGAGGGGAGGGCTACGAGCAGTACTTC. Protein product: CASSESGGEGYEQYF.

At least ten counts were recorded for this clonotype. The chain combines TRBV12-3 or TRBV12-4 with TRBJ1-1; 8 positions match TRBD1. The CDR3 spans 14 residues. Trimming cost V 4 bases and J 4 bases; bases outside gene matches: 5. CDR3 region: CASSSSDRGTEAFF. Here the CDR3 DNA reads TGTGCCAGCAGTTCCTCAGACAGGGGCACTGAAGCTTTCTTT.

This chain joins TRBV11-2 and TRBJ2-3; 7 bases agree with TRBD1. V lost 4 bases, J lost 2 bases, and 6 bases stayed unmatched. This CDR3 comprises 15 residues. The V gene's germline CDR1 is SGHAT and CDR2 FQNNGV. The CDR3 reads CASSYGDSPTDTQYF. DNA for the CDR3: TGTGCCAGCAGCTACGGGGACAGCCCCACAGATACGCAGTATTTT. The full variable domain, completed using reference TRBV11-2 and TRBJ2-3, is EAGVAQSPRYKIIEKRQSVAFWCNPISGHATLYWYQQILGQGPKLLIQFQNNGVVDDSQLPKDRFSAERLKGVDSTLKIQPAKLEDSAVYLCASSYGDSPTDTQYFGPGTRLTVL.

This clonotype has a count of ten or more. The CDR3 sequence is CASSLARRTHTGELFF. CDR3 DNA sequence: TGTGCCAGCAGCTTAGCTCGGCGAACTCACACCGGGGAGCTGTTTTTT. This chain links TRBV7-9 with TRBJ2-2; D is uncertain. V lost 0 bases and J 3 bases, leaving 11 bases between the germline ends. CDR3 size: 16 residues. CDR1 and CDR2 (germline): SEHNR, FQNEAQ (reference sequence). The variable domain in full, with the rest retrieved from reference TRBV7-9 and TRBJ2-2, is DTGVSQNPRHKITKRGQNVTFRCDPISEHNRLYWYRQTLGQGPEFLTYFQNEAQLEKSRLLSDRFSAERPKGSFSTLEIQRTEQGDSAMYLCASSLARRTHTGELFFGEGSRLTVL.

This clonotype has a count of ten or more. The gene calls are TRBV28 and TRBJ1-6; unclear D gene. Germline V CDR1 and CDR2: MDHEN, SYDVKM. This CDR3 has 15 amino acids. V lost 5 bases to trimming and J lost 7 bases, with 15 bases between them. CDR3 in amino acids: CASSLFSGSNSPLHF. The CDR3 DNA follows: TGTGCCAGCAGTCTTTTTTCTGGATCGAATTCACCCCTCCACTTT.

This clonotype has at least ten counts. The chain recombines TRBV19 with TRBJ2-7; D not resolved. V dropped 6 bases and J dropped 0 bases, with 12 bases sitting between them. The CDR3 totals 14 residues. Germline loops: CDR1 LNHDA, CDR2 SQIVND (reference sequence). In DNA, the CDR3 is TGTGCCAGTAGGAGGAGCCTTAGCTCCTACGAGCAGTACTTC. Its protein product is CASRRSLSSYEQYF.